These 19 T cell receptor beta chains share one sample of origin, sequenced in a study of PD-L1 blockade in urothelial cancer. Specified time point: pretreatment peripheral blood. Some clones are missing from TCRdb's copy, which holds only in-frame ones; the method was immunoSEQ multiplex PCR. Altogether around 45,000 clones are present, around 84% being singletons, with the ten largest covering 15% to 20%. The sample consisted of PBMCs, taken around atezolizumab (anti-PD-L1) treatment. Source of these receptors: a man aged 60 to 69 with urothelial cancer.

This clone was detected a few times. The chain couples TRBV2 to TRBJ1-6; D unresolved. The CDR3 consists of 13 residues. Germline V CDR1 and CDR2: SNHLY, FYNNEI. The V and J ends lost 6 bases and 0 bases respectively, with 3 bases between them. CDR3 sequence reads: CASRSSYNSPLHF. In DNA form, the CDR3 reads TGTGCCAGCAGGAGCTCCTATAATTCACCCCTCCACTTT.

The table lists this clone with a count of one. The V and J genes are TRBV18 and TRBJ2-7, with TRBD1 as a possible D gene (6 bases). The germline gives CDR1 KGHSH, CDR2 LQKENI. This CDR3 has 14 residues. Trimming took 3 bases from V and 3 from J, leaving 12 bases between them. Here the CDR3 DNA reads TGTGCCAGCTCACCCTTACCACAGGGCTACGAGCAGTACTTC. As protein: CASSPLPQGYEQYF.

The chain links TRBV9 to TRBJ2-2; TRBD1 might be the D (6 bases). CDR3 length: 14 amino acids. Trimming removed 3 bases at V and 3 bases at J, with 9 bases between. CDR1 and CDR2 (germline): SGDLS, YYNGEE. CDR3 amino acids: CASSEQGYTGELFF. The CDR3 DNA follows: TGTGCCAGCAGCGAGCAGGGGTACACCGGGGAGCTGTTTTTT. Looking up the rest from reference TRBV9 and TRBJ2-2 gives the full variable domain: DSGVTQTPKHLITATGQRVTLRCSPRSGDLSVYWYQQSLDQGLQFLIQYYNGEERAKGNILERFSAQQFPDLHSELNLSSLELGDSALYFCASSEQGYTGELFFGEGSRLTVL.

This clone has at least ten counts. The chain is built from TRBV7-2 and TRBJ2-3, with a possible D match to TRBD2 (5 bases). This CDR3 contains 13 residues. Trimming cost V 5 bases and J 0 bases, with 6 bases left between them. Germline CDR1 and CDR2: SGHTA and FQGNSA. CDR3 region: CASSRTSTDTQYF. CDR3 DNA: TGTGCCAGCAGCCGGACTAGCACAGATACGCAGTATTTT.

The DNA of the CDR3 is TGCGCCAGCAGCCCTGGGGGCAGCAATGAAAAACTGTTTTTT. Its translation is CASSPGGSNEKLFF. This chain joins TRBV5-1 and TRBJ1-4; possible D gene TRBD1, 6 bases. The V and J ends lost 4 bases and 5 bases respectively, with 12 bases between them. The V gene's germline CDR1 is SGHRS and CDR2 YFSETQ. The CDR3 loop spans 14 amino acids.

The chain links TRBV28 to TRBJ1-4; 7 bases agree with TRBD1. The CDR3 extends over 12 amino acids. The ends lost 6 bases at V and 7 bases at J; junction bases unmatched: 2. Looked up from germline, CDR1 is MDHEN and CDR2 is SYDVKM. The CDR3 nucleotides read TGTGCCAGCAGCAACAGGGGTGAAAAACTGTTTTTT. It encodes CASSNRGEKLFF.

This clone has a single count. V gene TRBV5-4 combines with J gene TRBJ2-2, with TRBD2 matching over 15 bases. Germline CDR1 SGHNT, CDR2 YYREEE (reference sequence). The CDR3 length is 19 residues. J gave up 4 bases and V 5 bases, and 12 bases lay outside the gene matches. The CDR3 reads CASSDPNGLAGGITGELFF. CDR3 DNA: TGTGCCAGCAGTGACCCTAACGGACTAGCGGGAGGGATCACCGGGGAGCTGTTTTTT. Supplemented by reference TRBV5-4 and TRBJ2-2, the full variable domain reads ETGVTQSPTHLIKTRGQQVTLRCSSQSGHNTVSWYQQALGQGPQFIFQYYREEENGRGNFPPRFSGLQFPNYSSELNVNALELDDSALYLCASSDPNGLAGGITGELFFGEGSRLTVL.

CDR3 loop: CASSRGGTGANVLTF. Written as DNA, the CDR3 is TGTGCCAGCAGCCGGGGGGGGACCGGGGCCAACGTCCTGACTTTC. The chain joins TRBV28 to TRBJ2-6, with 8 nucleotides matching TRBD2. V was clipped by 6 bases and J by 4 bases; unmatched bases: 5. The CDR3 is 15 amino acids. Looked up from germline, CDR1 is MDHEN and CDR2 is SYDVKM.

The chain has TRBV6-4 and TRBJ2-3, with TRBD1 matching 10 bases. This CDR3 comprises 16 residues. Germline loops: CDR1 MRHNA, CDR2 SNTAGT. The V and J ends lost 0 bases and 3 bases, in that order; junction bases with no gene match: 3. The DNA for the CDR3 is TGTGCCAGCAGTGACTCGACAGGGGGCAAAACAGATACGCAGTATTTT. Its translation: CASSDSTGGKTDTQYF.

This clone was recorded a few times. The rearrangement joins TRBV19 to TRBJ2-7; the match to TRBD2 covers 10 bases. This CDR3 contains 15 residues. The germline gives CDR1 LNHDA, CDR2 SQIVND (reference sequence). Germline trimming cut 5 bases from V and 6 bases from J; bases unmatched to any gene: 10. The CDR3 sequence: CASSPSTSGVSEQYF. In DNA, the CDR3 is TGTGCCAGTAGTCCATCCACTAGCGGGGTTTCCGAGCAGTACTTC.

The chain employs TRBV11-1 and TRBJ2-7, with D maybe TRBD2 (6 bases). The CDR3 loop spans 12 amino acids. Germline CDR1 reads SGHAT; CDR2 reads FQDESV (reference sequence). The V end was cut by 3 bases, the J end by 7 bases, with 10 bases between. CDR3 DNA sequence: TGTGCCAGCAGCTTTGGAGGAGGGGAGCAGTACTTC. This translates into CASSFGGGEQYF.

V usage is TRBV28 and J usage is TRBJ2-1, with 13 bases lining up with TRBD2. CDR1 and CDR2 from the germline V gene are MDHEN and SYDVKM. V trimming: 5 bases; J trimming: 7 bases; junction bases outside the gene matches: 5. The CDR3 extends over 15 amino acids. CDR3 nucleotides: TGTGCCAGCAGTCCACTAGCGGGAGGGCCGAATGAGCAGTTCTTC. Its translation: CASSPLAGGPNEQFF.

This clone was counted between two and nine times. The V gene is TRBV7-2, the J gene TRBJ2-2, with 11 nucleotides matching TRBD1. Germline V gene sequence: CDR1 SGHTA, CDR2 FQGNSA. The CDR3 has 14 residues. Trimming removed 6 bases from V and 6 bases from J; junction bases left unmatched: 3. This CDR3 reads CASRGTGGAGELFF. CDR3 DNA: TGTGCCAGCAGGGGGACAGGGGGAGCCGGGGAGCTGTTTTTT.

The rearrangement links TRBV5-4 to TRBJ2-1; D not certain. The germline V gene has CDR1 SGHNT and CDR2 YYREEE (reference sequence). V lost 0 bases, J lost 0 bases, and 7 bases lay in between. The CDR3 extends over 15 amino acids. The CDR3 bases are TGTGCCAGCAGCTTGGGAGCTCTCTCCTACAATGAGCAGTTCTTC. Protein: CASSLGALSYNEQFF.

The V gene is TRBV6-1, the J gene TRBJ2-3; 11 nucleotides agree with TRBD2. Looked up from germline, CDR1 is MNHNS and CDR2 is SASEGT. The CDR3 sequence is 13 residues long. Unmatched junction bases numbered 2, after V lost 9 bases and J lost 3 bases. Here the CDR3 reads CASRLAGTDTQYF. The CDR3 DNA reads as TGTGCCAGTCGACTAGCGGGAACAGATACGCAGTATTTT.

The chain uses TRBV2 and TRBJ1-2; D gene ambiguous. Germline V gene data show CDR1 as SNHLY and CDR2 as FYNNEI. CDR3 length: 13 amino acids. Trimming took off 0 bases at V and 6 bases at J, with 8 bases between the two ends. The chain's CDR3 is CASSEANGNGYTF. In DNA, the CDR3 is TGTGCCAGCAGTGAAGCGAACGGGAATGGCTACACCTTC.

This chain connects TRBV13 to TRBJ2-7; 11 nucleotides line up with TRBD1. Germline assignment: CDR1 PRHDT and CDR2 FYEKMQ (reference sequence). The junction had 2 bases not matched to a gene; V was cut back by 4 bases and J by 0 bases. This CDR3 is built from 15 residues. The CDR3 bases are TGTGCCAGCAGCTCCGGACAGGGGGCCTCCTACGAGCAGTACTTC. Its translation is CASSSGQGASYEQYF.

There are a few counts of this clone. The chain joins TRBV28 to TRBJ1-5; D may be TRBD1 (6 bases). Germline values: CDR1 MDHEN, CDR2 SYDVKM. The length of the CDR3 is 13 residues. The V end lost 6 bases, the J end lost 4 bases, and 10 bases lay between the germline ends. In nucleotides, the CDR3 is TGTGCCAGCAGACAGGGTTTTAATCAGCCCCAGCATTTT. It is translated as CASRQGFNQPQHF.

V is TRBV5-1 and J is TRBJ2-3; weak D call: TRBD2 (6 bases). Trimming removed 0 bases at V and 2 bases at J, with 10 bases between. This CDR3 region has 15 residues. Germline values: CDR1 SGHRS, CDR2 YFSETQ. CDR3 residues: CASSLDGTATDTQYF. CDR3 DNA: TGCGCCAGCAGCTTGGATGGGACTGCCACAGATACGCAGTATTTT.